The 29 T cell receptor beta chains below were found in one sample sequenced in a study of early T cells in non-severe SARS-CoV-2 infection. Each CDR3 protein gets one entry after TCRdb re-called the 5' RACE reads with MiXCR. The sample has under 45,000 distinct CDR3 sequences; approximately 11% are singletons. Sequenced: whole blood. These receptors all come from an adult who was a healthcare worker with PCR-confirmed SARS-CoV-2 infection or an uninfected control (not recorded which).

The rearrangement uses TRBV7-3 and TRBJ1-6; D might be TRBD1 (6 bases). The germline gives CDR1 SGHTA, CDR2 FQGTGA. The CDR3 extends over 14 amino acids. The V end was cut by 5 bases, the J end by 10 bases, with 15 bases between. The DNA for the CDR3 is TGTGCCAGCAGCAAACAGGGAAGTGGGTCACCCCTCCACTTT. Protein product: CASSKQGSGSPLHF.

This clonotype occurred many times. The rearrangement uses TRBV5-5 and TRBJ1-5; TRBD1 matches 9 bases. V gave up 3 bases and J gave up 4 bases; unmatched junction bases: 17. The CDR3 extends over 19 amino acids. Per the germline V gene, CDR1 is SGHKS and CDR2 is YYEKEE (reference sequence). The CDR3: CASSSFPGTGTGPNQPQHF. DNA of the CDR3: TGTGCCAGCAGCTCTTTTCCCGGGACAGGGACGGGGCCTAATCAGCCCCAGCATTTT. Filled out from reference TRBV5-5 and TRBJ1-5, the complete variable domain reads DAGVTQSPTHLIKTRGQQVTLRCSPISGHKSVSWYQQVLGQGPQFIFQYYEKEERGRGNFPDRFSARQFPNYSSELNVNALLLGDSALYLCASSSFPGTGTGPNQPQHFGDGTRLSIL.

The chain is built from TRBV7-2 and TRBJ2-5, with TRBD2 as a possible D gene (6 bases). Germline-derived CDR1 and CDR2 are SGHTA and FQGNSA. The CDR3 spans 13 residues. V was trimmed by 5 bases and J by 5 bases, leaving 12 bases between them. CDR3 DNA: TGTGCCAGCAGCCGCGGGACTCAGGAGACCCAGTACTTC. Protein product: CASSRGTQETQYF.

The sample holds many counts of this clonotype. The chain has TRBV7-9 and TRBJ1-6; D is unclear. The CDR3 length is 13 residues. Trimming left V 5 bases short and J 11 bases short, with 13 bases between. Germline V gene data show CDR1 as SEHNR and CDR2 as FQNEAQ (reference sequence). This CDR3 reads CASSPASIAPLHF. The CDR3 DNA sequence: TGTGCCAGCAGCCCGGCCTCTATCGCACCCCTCCACTTT.

Regarding this clonotype: Given a much more abundant clone one base away, this may be a read error. This chain links TRBV6-5 with TRBJ1-1; D gene ambiguous. The germline gives CDR1 MNHEY, CDR2 SVGAGI. This CDR3 contains 13 residues. Between the trimmed V and J ends, which lost 5 bases and 8 bases, there was a span of 15 bases. The CDR3 here is CASSGVVRGEAFF. CDR3 DNA: TGTGCCAGCAGTGGGGTCGTACGAGGGGAAGCTTTCTTT.

This clonotype was counted a few times. The rearrangement uses TRBV9 and TRBJ2-5; no definite D call. Germline CDR1 SGDLS, CDR2 YYNGEE. V was shortened by 0 bases and J by 5 bases, with 14 bases between the two germline ends. The CDR3 totals 15 residues. In DNA, the CDR3 is TGTGCCAGCAGCGTAGGCAGGATATACACGGAGACCCAGTACTTC. As protein: CASSVGRIYTETQYF.

A few counts support this clonotype. The chain links TRBV7-8 to TRBJ2-1; tentatively, D is TRBD1 or TRBD2 (5 bases each). V lost 8 bases and J 0 bases, leaving 14 bases between the germline ends. Looked up from germline, CDR1 is SGHVS and CDR2 is FQNEAQ. The CDR3 length is 15 residues. CDR3 DNA sequence: TGTGCCAGCGCCATGGGGACGTTCTCCTACAATGAGCAGTTCTTC. This codes for CASAMGTFSYNEQFF.

This clonotype was observed a handful of times. V is TRBV7-2 and J is TRBJ1-3, with TRBD1 as a possible D gene (5 bases). The CDR3 sequence is 14 residues long. V was pared by 5 bases and J by 4 bases, with 12 bases between. Germline values: CDR1 SGHTA, CDR2 FQGNSA. CDR3 in amino acids: CASSPRTIGNTIYF. The CDR3 nucleotides read TGTGCCAGCAGCCCGAGGACAATAGGAAACACCATATATTTT.

This clonotype was detected ten times or more. The chain carries TRBV18 and TRBJ1-2; perhaps TRBD1 as D (6 bases). This CDR3 spans 13 amino acids. Germline assignment: CDR1 KGHSH and CDR2 LQKENI. V shed 4 bases and J shed 7 bases, with 13 bases lying between them. CDR3 DNA: TGTGCCAGCTCACTGGAGGGGGAGAGTGGCTACACCTTC. It is translated as CASSLEGESGYTF.

There are many counts of this clonotype. This chain connects TRBV2 to TRBJ2-1; D might be TRBD2 (6 bases). In germline, CDR1 is SNHLY, CDR2 FYNNEI. This CDR3 has 14 residues. The germline V and J ends were trimmed by 8 bases and 6 bases, with 17 bases remaining between them. CDR3 bases: TGTGCCAGCCTTGACGGGAGATCGGGCAATGAGCAGTTCTTC. Its translation: CASLDGRSGNEQFF.

In this sample, this clonotype turned up many times. V gene TRBV5-1 combines with J gene TRBJ1-1; D remains ambiguous. With 4 bases removed from V and 8 bases from J, the gap between germline ends came to 15 bases. This CDR3 has 13 residues. Germline values: CDR1 SGHRS, CDR2 YFSETQ. CDR3 sequence: CASSPLLDSEAFF. The DNA of the CDR3 is TGCGCCAGCAGCCCTTTGTTAGACTCCGAAGCTTTCTTT.

This clonotype showed up just a few times. The chain combines TRBV6-1 with TRBJ2-1, with D perhaps TRBD2 (7 bases). The CDR3 length is 12 residues. The germline gives CDR1 MNHNS, CDR2 SASEGT. V lost 7 bases and J lost 10, with 14 bases in between. Here the CDR3 DNA reads TGTGCCAGCACCTTCGGGGGGCAAGAGCAGTTCTTC. Its translation is CASTFGGQEQFF.

This clonotype was counted at least ten times. V gene TRBV5-3 combines with J gene TRBJ1-1; 9 nucleotides match TRBD1. Being an ORF, TRBV5-3 has a function that is uncertain. The CDR3 totals 23 residues. The J segment lost 0 bases and the V segment lost 3 bases, leaving 27 bases of the junction unmatched. The CDR3 nucleotides read TGTGCCAGAAGCTCGCACGAATACAGGGGGCCCGGGTCCTCTGCCGAAATGAACACTGAAGCTTTCTTT. It yields the protein CARSSHEYRGPGSSAEMNTEAFF.

The chain is built from TRBV5-5 and TRBJ2-7; D gene uncertain. This CDR3 spans 13 amino acids. The germline CDR1 and CDR2 sequences are SGHKS and YYEKEE (reference sequence). V lost 0 bases and J lost 3, with 7 bases in between. The CDR3 bases are TGTGCCAGCAGCTTGGTATCGGGCTACGAGCAGTACTTC. Its protein is CASSLVSGYEQYF.

This clonotype was counted at least ten times. J is TRBJ2-4 and V is TRBV19, with D possibly called TRBD1 or TRBD2 (6 bases each). V dropped 7 bases and J dropped 4 bases, with 14 bases sitting between them. The CDR3 is 14 amino acids. CDR1 LNHDA and CDR2 SQIVND come from the germline V gene (reference sequence). The CDR3 region is CASTRGGTKNIQYF. DNA for the CDR3: TGTGCCAGTACCCGAGGGGGGACTAAAAACATTCAGTACTTC.

The chain combines TRBV7-2 with TRBJ1-2; 8 bases are a match to TRBD1. V dropped 7 bases and J dropped 7; count of bases not matched to a gene: 11. CDR1 is SGHTA, CDR2 FQGNSA, per germline. The CDR3 runs 14 residues. CDR3 protein: CASILNRGGGGYTF. CDR3 DNA: TGTGCCAGCATCCTCAACAGGGGGGGAGGTGGCTACACCTTC.

Only a few counts were recorded for this clonotype. V gene TRBV20-1 combines with J gene TRBJ2-3, with 10 bases aligning to TRBD2. This CDR3 region has 12 residues. The V gene's germline CDR1 is DFQATT and CDR2 SNEGSKA (reference sequence). Trimming at V came to 3 bases and at J to 10 bases, leaving 4 bases not matched to a gene. In DNA, the CDR3 is TGCAGTGCTAGGCTAGCGGGGGATTCGCAGTATTTT. It codes for CSARLAGDSQYF.

This clonotype occurred many times. This rearrangement joins TRBV20-1 to TRBJ1-3; TRBD1 agrees at 9 bases. The V gene's germline CDR1 is DFQATT and CDR2 SNEGSKA (reference sequence). J gave up 4 bases and V 8 bases, and 12 bases lay outside the gene matches. CDR3 length: 15 residues. CDR3 sequence reads: CSIPKNRGQGNTIYF. The CDR3 DNA is TGCAGTATCCCGAAGAACAGGGGGCAAGGAAACACCATATATTTT.

The V gene is TRBV5-1, the J gene TRBJ2-2; D might be TRBD1 or TRBD2, each matching 5 bases. The V end lost 4 bases, the J end lost 4 bases, and 17 bases lay between the germline ends. This CDR3 has 16 residues. Germline loops: CDR1 SGHRS, CDR2 YFSETQ. CDR3 bases: TGCGCCAGCAGCGATCGGGACCGTGGGGCCACCGGGGAGCTGTTTTTT. It yields the protein CASSDRDRGATGELFF. Filled out from reference TRBV5-1 and TRBJ2-2, the complete variable domain reads KAGVTQTPRYLIKTRGQQVTLSCSPISGHRSVSWYQQTPGQGLQFLFEYFSETQRNKGNFPGRFSGRQFSNSRSEMNVSTLELGDSALYLCASSDRDRGATGELFFGEGSRLTVL.

This clonotype was found many times. The chain is built from TRBV29-1 and TRBJ1-3, with no clear D. CDR1 is SQVTM, CDR2 ANQGSEA, per germline. Trimming pared 0 bases from V and 0 bases from J, leaving 6 bases between. The CDR3 is made up of 14 amino acids. In DNA form, the CDR3 reads TGCAGCGTTGAAGATGTCGTCTCTGGAAACACCATATATTTT. It specifies CSVEDVVSGNTIYF.

This clonotype was seen at least ten times. A read error may produce the germline difference seen at one junction end. The chain uses TRBV4-1 and TRBJ1-3; D is unclear. The CDR3 has 13 amino acids. Germline V gives CDR1 MGHRA, CDR2 YSYEKL. The CDR3 coding sequence is TGCGCCAGCAGCCAATCCGCTGGGAACACCATATATTTT. Translating gives CASSQSAGNTIYF.

This clonotype is deemed medium-sized (0.01 to 0.1%). This rearrangement joins TRBV29-1 to TRBJ2-7, with 7 bases aligning to TRBD2. With V trimmed by 5 bases and J by 0 bases, 13 bases remained unmatched. Looked up from germline, CDR1 is SQVTM and CDR2 is ANQGSEA. The CDR3 is 16 amino acids. The CDR3 here is CSVTGGPKHSSYEQYF. CDR3 coding DNA: TGCAGCGTTACGGGGGGTCCGAAACACAGCTCCTACGAGCAGTACTTC.

The V and J genes are TRBV7-2 and TRBJ2-5; either TRBD1 or TRBD2 may supply D (5 bases each). Germline loops: CDR1 SGHTA, CDR2 FQGNSA. This CDR3 comprises 13 residues. V lost 3 bases and J lost 7, with 12 bases in between. Written as DNA, the CDR3 is TGTGCCAGCAGCTTGGATGGGGGTGGGACCCAGTACTTC. Translation gives CASSLDGGGTQYF.

V gene TRBV4-3 combines with J gene TRBJ2-3; 11 bases map to TRBD2. V was pared by 1 base and J by 6 bases, with 6 bases of the junction left unmatched. The CDR3 is made up of 16 amino acids. From germline, CDR1 is LGHNA and CDR2 YSLEER. The CDR3, as DNA: TGCGCCAGCAGCCAAGGTTCTAGCGGGGGGCGGGATACGCAGTATTTT. Translation gives CASSQGSSGGRDTQYF.

The rearrangement uses TRBV20-1 and TRBJ2-1; 11 bases align to TRBD2. The V and J ends lost 6 bases and 6 bases, in that order; junction bases with no gene match: 7. Germline V gives CDR1 DFQATT, CDR2 SNEGSKA (reference sequence). CDR3 length: 14 residues. The CDR3 DNA is TGCAGTGCCTTCACTAGCGGGGGTCTCAATGAGCAGTTCTTC. It is translated as CSAFTSGGLNEQFF.

This clonotype was observed a handful of times. A junction boundary mismatches the germline segment, possibly from a read error. The chain couples TRBV7-7 to TRBJ1-3; no reliable D call. Germline V gene lookup returns CDR1 SSHAT and CDR2 FNYEAQ (reference sequence). This CDR3 is built from 13 residues. CDR3 nucleotide sequence: TGTGCTAGCAGCTTATTGAAGGGTTCCACCATATATTTT. The encoded protein is CASSLLKGSTIYF.

The chain links TRBV7-8 to TRBJ2-7, with a weak D call TRBD2 (6 bases). This CDR3 contains 13 residues. With 4 bases removed from V and 4 bases from J, the gap between germline ends came to 11 bases. Germline assignment: CDR1 SGHVS and CDR2 FQNEAQ. CDR3 nucleotides: TGTGCCAGCAGCTCGGGACTCCTATACGAGCAGTACTTC. It is translated as CASSSGLLYEQYF.

Many counts were recorded for this clonotype. CDR3 sequence: CASSSAGTYSGNTIYF. CDR3 nucleotides: TGTGCCAGCAGCTCGGCGGGCACCTACTCTGGAAACACCATATATTTT. The rearrangement joins TRBV7-9 to TRBJ1-3; no reliable D call. The V end was cut by 4 bases, the J end by 0 bases, with 13 bases between. The CDR3 has 16 amino acids. Germline-derived CDR1 and CDR2 are SEHNR and FQNEAQ (reference sequence).

In this sample, this clonotype turned up a few times. J is TRBJ2-5 and V is TRBV27; a possible D gene is TRBD2 (5 bases). Germline loops: CDR1 MNHEY, CDR2 SMNVEV (reference sequence). Trimming took 5 bases from V and 3 from J, leaving 13 bases between them. The CDR3 loop spans 14 amino acids. For the CDR3, the DNA is TGTGCCAGCAGTCCACTTAGCGATGAAGAGACCCAGTACTTC. Translating it yields CASSPLSDEETQYF.